The rows below give T cell receptor beta chains drawn from one sample of a study of blood T cell repertoires in COVID-19. The data were produced by immunoSEQ multiplex PCR, yet TCRdb's version contains in-frame clones alone and is incomplete. The repertoire consists of some 73,000 clones, with roughly 85% occurring once and the leading ten covering 9.6%. The specimen was peripheral blood. The receptor source for this set is a man aged 45-65 years with COVID-19, enrolled during active disease. CDR3s include the opening cysteine and the closing phenylalanine or tryptophan. The D gene is left open where the match is weak. Clone sizes are given selectively: once, few, many, or a class where the clone is expanded.

clone_size	j_call	d_call	v_call	cdr3_nt	cdr3_aa
NA	TRBJ1-1	TRBD1	TRBV29-1	TGCAGCGCCGGACAGGCGAACACTGAAGCTTTCTTT	CSAGQANTEAFF
NA	TRBJ1-6	NA	TRBV2	TGTGCCAGCAGTGAAAAGGGGACAAGTGCCCCTAATTCACCCCTCCACTTT	CASSEKGTSAPNSPLHF
NA	TRBJ1-2	NA	TRBV11-2	TGTGCCAGCAGCCTAGGGGGTAGGGGTGAAGGCTACACCTTC	CASSLGGRGEGYTF
NA	TRBJ2-5	NA	TRBV4-1	TGCGCCAGCAGCCAAGGCGAGGGTGAGACCCAGTACTTC	CASSQGEGETQYF
NA	TRBJ1-3	NA	TRBV5-8	TGTGCCAGCAGCTGGGCCGGCGTGAGTGGAAACACCATATATTTT	CASSWAGVSGNTIYF
NA	TRBJ2-3	TRBD2	TRBV4-3	TGCGCCAGCAGCCAAGATTTGGGAGGCGGGGGTGTCGGAGATACGCAGTATTTT	CASSQDLGGGGVGDTQYF
NA	TRBJ2-3	NA	TRBV14	TGTGCCAGCAGCCAAGCTGATACGCAGTATTTT	CASSQADTQYF
NA	TRBJ2-3	NA	TRBV6-4	TGTGCCAGCAGCTCCTCACCGGGACTTACGCAGTATTTT	CASSSSPGLTQYF
NA	TRBJ1-1	NA	TRBV29-1	TGCAGCGTTGAAGTATCGGGGATTGGAGCTTTCTTT	CSVEVSGIGAFF
NA	TRBJ1-5	TRBD1	TRBV19	TGTGCCAGTAGACAGGGGGCCACACAGGGGGGGCAGCCCCAGCATTTT	CASRQGATQGGQPQHF
NA	TRBJ2-2	NA	TRBV6-5	TGTGCCAGCAGGGCTCTTACCAACACCGGGGAGCTGTTTTTT	CASRALTNTGELFF
NA	TRBJ2-2	NA	TRBV2	TGTGCCAGCAGGCGGGGATTCGCGAACACCGGGGAGCTGTTTTTT	CASRRGFANTGELFF
NA	TRBJ1-5	NA	TRBV30	TGTGCCTGGACCGGCCGGGGGGCCGCAAATCAGCCCCAGCATTTT	CAWTGRGAANQPQHF
NA	TRBJ2-1	NA	TRBV29-1	TGCAGCGTTACCGCAAGGGGGGGGAATGAGCAGTTCTTC	CSVTARGGNEQFF
NA	TRBJ2-3	NA	TRBV7-7	TGTGCTAGCAGCCTCGGAGCAGGCACAGATACGCAGTATTTT	CASSLGAGTDTQYF
NA	TRBJ1-5	NA	TRBV5-3	TGTGCCAGAAGCTTGGCGGGGGAAAAGGGTCAGCCCCAGCATTTT	CARSLAGEKGQPQHF
NA	TRBJ1-2	NA	TRBV19	TGTGCCAGTATCGGGGGACCCCCCAACTATGGCTACACCTTC	CASIGGPPNYGYTF
NA	TRBJ1-2	NA	TRBV6-2/TRBV6-3	TGTGCCAGCAGTTACTCGACCCAGGGATCGAGCTATGGCTACACCTTC	CASSYSTQGSSYGYTF
NA	TRBJ2-7	TRBD2	TRBV28	TGTGCCAGCAGTTTGAGGACGGGAGGGCCCTACAGCGAGCAGTACTTC	CASSLRTGGPYSEQYF
NA	TRBJ2-5	NA	TRBV6-4	TGTGCCAGCAGCCAACTCCGAGGAGAGACCCAGTACTTC	CASSQLRGETQYF
NA	TRBJ1-4	TRBD1	TRBV5-1	TGCGCCAGCAGCTTGACGACAGGGCAGAAAGAAAAACTGTTTTTT	CASSLTTGQKEKLFF
NA	TRBJ1-6	TRBD1	TRBV11-2	TGTGCCAGCAGCCGAGGACAGGGGAGATCTAATTCACCCCTCCACTTT	CASSRGQGRSNSPLHF
NA	TRBJ2-3	TRBD2	TRBV19	TGTGCCAGTAGTCGGACTAGCGGGGGCACAGATACGCAGTATTTT	CASSRTSGGTDTQYF
NA	TRBJ2-6	TRBD1	TRBV6-4	TGTGCCAGCAGTGACACAGGGGGAGTTGGGGCCAACGTCCTGACTTTC	CASSDTGGVGANVLTF
NA	TRBJ2-2	TRBD2	TRBV27	TGTGCCAGCAGTGGACTGAGGACAGACTCAGCGGGAGGGGGCACCGGGGAGCTGTTTTTT	CASSGLRTDSAGGGTGELFF
NA	TRBJ2-3	NA	TRBV6-5	TGTGCCAGCTTCACCGCGGATACGCAGTATTTT	CASFTADTQYF
NA	TRBJ2-5	NA	TRBV5-1	TGCGCCAGCAGCTCCGGACACGGGGGAAGGGAGACCCAGTACTTC	CASSSGHGGRETQYF
NA	TRBJ2-1	NA	TRBV24-1	TGTGCCACCAGTGATTTGTTCGGGAGCTCCTACAATGAGCAGTTCTTC	CATSDLFGSSYNEQFF
NA	TRBJ2-2	NA	TRBV2	TGTGCCAGCAGATACAGGGACACCGGGGAGCTGTTTTTT	CASRYRDTGELFF
once	TRBJ2-3	TRBD1	TRBV9	TGTGCCAGCAGCGTTTCAGGACAGGGCACAGATACGCAGTATTTT	CASSVSGQGTDTQYF
NA	TRBJ1-5	TRBD1	TRBV19	TGTGCCAGTAGTATGGGACAGGGCCCAAATCAGCCCCAGCATTTT	CASSMGQGPNQPQHF
NA	TRBJ1-5	NA	TRBV19	TGTGCCAGTAGTAACCAGGGTTGGCAGCCCCAGCATTTT	CASSNQGWQPQHF
NA	TRBJ2-7	NA	TRBV18	TGTGCCAGCTCGCTTAGGGGCCCAACGGCCGAGCAGTACTTC	CASSLRGPTAEQYF
NA	TRBJ1-2	NA	TRBV4-3	TGCGCCAGCAGCCAACTGGTGGCGGGCAAAAGCTACACCTTC	CASSQLVAGKSYTF
NA	TRBJ1-6	TRBD1	TRBV30	TGTGCCTGGAACGACAGGGTAGATTCACCCCTCCACTTT	CAWNDRVDSPLHF
NA	TRBJ2-3	NA	TRBV30	TGTGCCTGGAGTGTTAGGCGGGCTAGCACAGATACGCAGTATTTT	CAWSVRRASTDTQYF
few	TRBJ2-7	NA	TRBV9	TGTGCCAGCAGCGTAGGTGGTGGACAGTACTACGAGCAGTACTTC	CASSVGGGQYYEQYF
NA	TRBJ1-6	NA	TRBV27	TGTGCCAGCAGTCCTAGGCCTGGATCACCCCTCCACTTT	CASSPRPGSPLHF
NA	TRBJ1-5	NA	TRBV6-4	TGTGCCAGCAGTGACCGGCAAGGGGGGCCCCAGCATTTT	CASSDRQGGPQHF
few	TRBJ2-3	NA	TRBV14	TGTGCCAGCAGCCAAAGAGTAATGTACCGCACAGATACGCAGTATTTT	CASSQRVMYRTDTQYF
NA	TRBJ2-7	TRBD2	TRBV14	TGTGCCAGCAGCCAGACGACTAGCGATCGGGAGCAGTACTTC	CASSQTTSDREQYF
once	TRBJ2-7	NA	TRBV3-1/TRBV3-2	TGTGCCAGCAGCCAAGTGTCAGGGAAAGAGCAGTACTTC	CASSQVSGKEQYF
NA	TRBJ2-3	TRBD1	TRBV11-3	TGTGCCAGCAGCTGGGCCTCCGGGACAGGAGCCACAGATACGCAGTATTTT	CASSWASGTGATDTQYF
NA	TRBJ2-3	NA	TRBV29-1	TGCAGCCACTCGTCAGGGAGCACAGATACGCAGTATTTT	CSHSSGSTDTQYF
NA	TRBJ1-6	NA	TRBV2	TGTGCCAGCAGTGTCGGGGACTCCTATAATTCACCCCTCCACTTT	CASSVGDSYNSPLHF
NA	TRBJ2-7	TRBD2	TRBV3-1/TRBV3-2	TGTGCCAGCAGCCCGGGACTAGCGTCAGGGTTAGGGTCCGAGCAGTACTTC	CASSPGLASGLGSEQYF
NA	TRBJ1-5	NA	TRBV21-1	TGTGCCAGCAGCCTGAGTTGGCGGGAGGGCAATCAGCCCCAGCATTTT	CASSLSWREGNQPQHF
NA	TRBJ1-1	NA	TRBV11-1	TGTGCCAGCAGCTTAAACCGAGCGAACACTGAAGCTTTCTTT	CASSLNRANTEAFF
few	TRBJ1-1	TRBD1	TRBV6-1	TGTGCCAGCAGTGAAGCGGACGGACAGGGTGGGACTGAAGCTTTCTTT	CASSEADGQGGTEAFF
NA	TRBJ2-3	NA	TRBV14	TGTGCCAGCAGCCGGCAGTACACAGATACGCAGTATTTT	CASSRQYTDTQYF
NA	TRBJ2-3	NA	TRBV5-5	TGTGCCAGCCTCAGCTTGGCGCAGGCCGAAGATACGCAGTATTTT	CASLSLAQAEDTQYF
few	TRBJ1-1	NA	TRBV10-3	TGTGCCACCCGCGGGCAGGTAAACACTGAAGCTTTCTTT	CATRGQVNTEAFF
NA	TRBJ2-1	TRBD2	TRBV4-1	TGCGCCAGCAGCCAAGACAGCGGGAGGAAGGATGAGCAGTTCTTC	CASSQDSGRKDEQFF
NA	TRBJ1-2	NA	TRBV28	TGTGCCAGCAGACAGAGGGCATCCTATGGCTACACCTTC	CASRQRASYGYTF
NA	TRBJ2-2	TRBD1	TRBV24-1	TGTGCCACCAGTGACCCCGGGACAGAGAACACCGGGGAGCTGTTTTTT	CATSDPGTENTGELFF